These 6 T cell receptor beta chains were sequenced from one sample in a study of blood T cell repertoires in COVID-19. Profiled with immunoSEQ multiplex PCR; TCRdb holds only in-frame clones, not every one. The profile shows 90,000 or so clones, about 88% of them singletons. What was sequenced was peripheral blood. These receptors were obtained from an elderly man with active or convalescent COVID-19.

The V gene is TRBV5-1, the J gene TRBJ2-7, with TRBD2 as a possible D gene (5 bases). V dropped 5 bases and J dropped 8 bases, with 11 bases sitting between them. This CDR3 is 11 amino acids long. Germline-derived CDR1 and CDR2 are SGHRS and YFSETQ. CDR3 in amino acids: CASRASFQQYF. The CDR3 DNA sequence: TGCGCCAGCAGGGCTAGCTTCCAGCAGTACTTC. Combining the CDR3 with reference TRBV5-1 and TRBJ2-7 gives the whole variable domain KAGVTQTPRYLIKTRGQQVTLSCSPISGHRSVSWYQQTPGQGLQFLFEYFSETQRNKGNFPGRFSGRQFSNSRSEMNVSTLELGDSALYLCASRASFQQYFGPGTRLTVT.

This chain joins TRBV29-1 and TRBJ1-4, with D perhaps TRBD1 (5 bases). V dropped 6 bases and J dropped 5 bases, with 13 bases sitting between them. The CDR3 totals 13 residues. From germline, CDR1 is SQVTM and CDR2 ANQGSEA. CDR3 nucleotide sequence: TGCAGCGTCCTTAAGGGGATGAATGAAAAACTGTTTTTT. It is translated as CSVLKGMNEKLFF.

The chain recombines TRBV27 with TRBJ1-6; D is unclear. Trimming removed 8 bases at V and 7 bases at J, with 6 bases between. CDR1 and CDR2 from the germline V gene are MNHEY and SMNVEV (reference sequence). The CDR3 is 11 residues long. CDR3 protein: CASGPNSPLHF. In DNA form, the CDR3 reads TGTGCCAGCGGCCCGAATTCACCCCTCCACTTT.

The chain carries TRBV6-5 and TRBJ1-5, with 7 bases fitting TRBD1. Trimming cost V 5 bases and J 6 bases; bases outside gene matches: 10. The length of the CDR3 is 15 residues. Germline loops: CDR1 MNHEY, CDR2 SVGAGI. The CDR3 loop is CASSTDRVRVQPQHF. Written as DNA, the CDR3 is TGTGCCAGCAGTACCGACAGGGTTCGCGTTCAGCCCCAGCATTTT.

Comment on this clone: One junction end does not reproduce the germline sequence, and a read error may be involved. The gene calls are TRBV7-7 and TRBJ2-3; 7 bases line up with TRBD1. CDR3 length: 16 residues. The germline CDR1 and CDR2 sequences are SSHAT and FNYEAQ (reference sequence). The CDR3 nucleotides read TGTGCTAGCAGCTTAGGTGGGGCAGGGGGTGCAGATACGCAGTATTTT. This translates into CASSLGGAGGADTQYF.

This chain uses TRBV3-1 (or the pseudogene TRBV3-2) with TRBJ1-4, with TRBD1 matching over 7 bases. The CDR3 covers 13 residues. With 3 bases clipped from V and 8 bases from J, the junction kept 3 bases outside the gene matches. Germline assignment: CDR1 LGHDT and CDR2 YNNKEL (reference sequence). The CDR3 spells CASSQGQWEKLFF. The CDR3 nucleotides read TGTGCCAGCAGCCAGGGACAGTGGGAAAAACTGTTTTTT.